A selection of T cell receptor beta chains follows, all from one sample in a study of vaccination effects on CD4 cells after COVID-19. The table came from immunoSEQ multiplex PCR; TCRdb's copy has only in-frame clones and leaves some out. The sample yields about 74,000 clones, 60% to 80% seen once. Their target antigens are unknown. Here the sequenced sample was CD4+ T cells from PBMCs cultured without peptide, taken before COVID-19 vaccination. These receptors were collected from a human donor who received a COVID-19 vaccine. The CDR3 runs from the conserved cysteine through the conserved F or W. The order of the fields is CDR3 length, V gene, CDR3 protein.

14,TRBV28,CASSGAIYNQPQHF
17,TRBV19,CASSMRQGVRFRETQYF
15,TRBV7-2,CASRETSGVTGELFF
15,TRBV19,CASSKSWANTGELFF
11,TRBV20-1,CSASREEGYTF
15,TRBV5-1,CASSLVALNTGELFF
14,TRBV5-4,CASSLTQLNEKLFF
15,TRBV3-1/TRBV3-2,CASSQVKGRGVGYTF
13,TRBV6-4,CASSLEERDTQYF
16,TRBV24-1,CATSDLRGGSYNEQFF
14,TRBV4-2,CASSKGLQNQPQHF
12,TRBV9,CASSPFLDTQYF
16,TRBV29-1,CSVSSGTGGGANVLTF
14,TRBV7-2,CASSFSDRGETQYF
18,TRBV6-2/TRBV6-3,CASSYTNLYKGVTETQYF
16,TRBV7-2,CASSLVVGSYTDTQYF
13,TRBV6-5,CASSPQGNYGYTF
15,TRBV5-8,CASSLSRQLTGELFF
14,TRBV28,CASSEGAGVEKLFF
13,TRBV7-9,CASSFQGADGYTF
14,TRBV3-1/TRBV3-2,CASSLSQGNQPQHF
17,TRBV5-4,CASSLKIGQEIPGEAFF
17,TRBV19,CASSIKLRGLHYNEQFF
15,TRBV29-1,CSGYLFGQGRNTIYF
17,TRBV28,CASSTVETGSGTDTQYF
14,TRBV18,CASSDTGERYGYTF